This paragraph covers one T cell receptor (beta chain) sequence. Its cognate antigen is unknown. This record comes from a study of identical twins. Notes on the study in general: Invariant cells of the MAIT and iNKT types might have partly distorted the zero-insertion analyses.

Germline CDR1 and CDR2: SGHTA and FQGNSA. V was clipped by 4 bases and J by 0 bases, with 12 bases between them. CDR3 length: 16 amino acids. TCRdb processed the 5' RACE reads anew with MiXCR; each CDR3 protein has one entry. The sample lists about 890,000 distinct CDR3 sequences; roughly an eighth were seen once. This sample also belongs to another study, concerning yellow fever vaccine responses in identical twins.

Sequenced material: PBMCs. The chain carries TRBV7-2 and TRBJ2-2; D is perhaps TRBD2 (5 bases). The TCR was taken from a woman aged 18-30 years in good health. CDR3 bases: TGTGCCAGCAGCTATCGCGCACTAGCGAACACCGGGGAGCTGTTTTTT. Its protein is CASSYRALANTGELFF.